Following are 26 T cell receptor beta chains from one sample sequenced in a study of OX40 agonist ivuxolimab in advanced cancers. The data were produced by immunoSEQ multiplex PCR, yet TCRdb's version contains in-frame clones alone and is incomplete. This sample has 40,000 to 50,000 clones, with more than 75% found just once. Here the sequenced sample was CD4+ or CD8+ T cells sorted from blood, taken in a trial of the OX40 agonist ivuxolimab. These TCRs come from an adult with an advanced solid tumor such as melanoma, head and neck, liver or kidney cancer.

This clone has a handful of counts. The chain is built from TRBV28 and TRBJ2-7; tentatively, D is TRBD1 (6 bases). CDR1 and CDR2 (germline): MDHEN, SYDVKM. V gave up 5 bases and J gave up 0 bases, with 8 bases separating them. The CDR3 spans 13 residues. The CDR3 loop reads CASSGTNSYEQYF. Written as DNA, the CDR3 is TGTGCCAGCAGTGGGACAAACTCCTACGAGCAGTACTTC.

The chain employs TRBV28 and TRBJ2-3; 7 bases are shared with TRBD2. After removal of 3 bases from V and 6 bases from J, the junction contained 15 bases not matched to a gene. This CDR3 has 17 residues. Germline V CDR1 and CDR2: MDHEN, SYDVKM. The CDR3 here is CASSFFSSGGSGDTQYF. The DNA of the CDR3 is TGTGCCAGCAGTTTCTTTTCGTCCGGCGGGAGCGGGGATACGCAGTATTTT.

This chain links TRBV28 with TRBJ1-5, with D maybe TRBD1 (5 bases). Germline V gene data show CDR1 as MDHEN and CDR2 as SYDVKM. The CDR3 has 14 residues. Trimming left V 4 bases short and J 5 bases short, with 12 bases between. CDR3 bases: TGTGCCAGCAGTTCGGGGGGTTACGATCAGCCCCAGCATTTT. This codes for CASSSGGYDQPQHF.

The chain recombines TRBV6-1 with TRBJ1-4, with a weak D call TRBD1 (6 bases). Per germline, CDR1 MNHNS and CDR2 SASEGT. The V end was cut by 1 base, the J end by 11 bases, with 17 bases between. This CDR3 comprises 15 residues. The CDR3 is CASSEVGGGAYKLFF. For the CDR3, the DNA is TGTGCCAGCAGTGAAGTAGGGGGGGGCGCTTACAAACTGTTTTTT.

The chain links TRBV25-1 to TRBJ2-7; the match to TRBD1 covers 8 bases. Trimming removed 3 bases from V and 5 bases from J; junction bases left unmatched: 9. CDR1 is MGHDK and CDR2 is SYGVNS in the germline V gene. The CDR3 extends over 15 amino acids. DNA of the CDR3: TGTGCCAGCAGTGACCAGATGGACAGGGTCGACGAGCAGTACTTC. It codes for CASSDQMDRVDEQYF.

CDR3 sequence reads: CATSTSPNQPQHF. For the CDR3, the DNA is TGTGCCACCAGCACTTCCCCCAATCAGCCCCAGCATTTT. V and J are TRBV15 and TRBJ1-5; D not resolved. Between the trimmed V and J ends, which lost 4 bases and 3 bases, there was a span of 7 bases. The CDR3 loop spans 13 amino acids. Germline V gene data show CDR1 as LNHNV and CDR2 as YYDKDF (reference sequence). Looking up the rest from reference TRBV15 and TRBJ1-5 gives the full variable domain: DAMVIQNPRYQVTQFGKPVTLSCSQTLNHNVMYWYQQKSSQAPKLLFHYYDKDFNNEADTPDNFQSRRPNTSFCFLDIRSPGLGDTAMYLCATSTSPNQPQHFGDGTRLSIL.

V gene TRBV7-9 combines with J gene TRBJ2-3, with TRBD2 matching over 11 bases. The V gene end was trimmed by 11 bases and the J gene end by 0 bases; junction bases not matched to a gene: 10. The CDR3 has 16 amino acids. Germline V lookup: CDR1 SEHNR, CDR2 FQNEAQ (reference sequence). The CDR3 spells CAVYLAGGTSTDTQYF. In DNA form, the CDR3 reads TGTGCCGTTTACCTAGCGGGGGGAACTAGCACAGATACGCAGTATTTT. Based on the CDR3 plus reference TRBV7-9 and TRBJ2-3, the full variable domain is DTGVSQNPRHKITKRGQNVTFRCDPISEHNRLYWYRQTLGQGPEFLTYFQNEAQLEKSRLLSDRFSAERPKGSFSTLEIQRTEQGDSAMYLCAVYLAGGTSTDTQYFGPGTRLTVL.

This clone was seen only once. The chain carries TRBV7-2 and TRBJ1-4; D not certain. The CDR3 consists of 16 residues. Germline V lookup: CDR1 SGHTA, CDR2 FQGNSA. Between the trimmed V and J ends, which lost 5 bases and 0 bases, there was a span of 13 bases. CDR3 nucleotides: TGTGCCAGCAGCCCCACCGGGTCCGCAACTAATGAAAAACTGTTTTTT. Its translation is CASSPTGSATNEKLFF.

The V call is TRBV19, the J call TRBJ2-3, with D possibly TRBD2 on 5 matching bases. V was pared by 5 bases and J by 4 bases, with 16 bases between. CDR3 length: 15 amino acids. Germline CDR1 is LNHDA and CDR2 is SQIVND (reference sequence). Written as DNA, the CDR3 is TGTGCCAGTAGTCATCGGACTTTTGAATCAGATACGCAGTATTTT. Its translation: CASSHRTFESDTQYF. The full variable domain, in which reference TRBV19 and TRBJ2-3 provide the parts outside the CDR3, is DGGITQSPKYLFRKEGQNVTLSCEQNLNHDAMYWYRQDPGQGLRLIYYSQIVNDFQKGDIAEGYSVSREKKESFPLTVTSAQKNPTAFYLCASSHRTFESDTQYFGPGTRLTVL.

The genes are TRBV5-6 and TRBJ2-1, with D uncertain. Trimming cost V 0 bases and J 7 bases, with 5 bases left between them. In germline, CDR1 is SGHDT, CDR2 YYEEEE. This CDR3 has 12 amino acids. DNA for the CDR3: TGTGCCAGCAGCTTGGCAGCAAATGAGCAGTTCTTC. It is translated as CASSLAANEQFF.

The chain carries TRBV20-1 and TRBJ1-2, with D unclear. The CDR3 covers 11 residues. V lost 1 base and J lost 5, with 5 bases in between. Looked up from germline, CDR1 is DFQATT and CDR2 is SNEGSKA (reference sequence). The DNA of the CDR3 is TGCAGTGCTAGAGTAATTTATGGCTACACCTTC. Protein product: CSARVIYGYTF.

The genes are TRBV7-8 and TRBJ2-3, with TRBD2 identical over 11 bases. The CDR3 is made up of 16 amino acids. Per the germline V gene, CDR1 is SGHVS and CDR2 is FQNEAQ. V lost 8 bases to trimming and J lost 3 bases; unmatched junction nucleotides: 10. CDR3 protein: CASSQGTSGPTDTQYF. The CDR3 DNA reads as TGTGCCAGCTCCCAGGGGACTAGCGGCCCAACAGATACGCAGTATTTT.

The gene calls are TRBV9 and TRBJ1-1; 7 bases are a match to TRBD1. With V trimmed by 1 base and J by 5 bases, 5 bases remained unmatched. The germline V gene encodes CDR1 SGDLS and CDR2 YYNGEE. CDR3 length: 14 residues. The CDR3 nucleotides are TGTGCCAGCAGCGTAAACAGGGGAAGGACTGAAGCTTTCTTT. It is translated as CASSVNRGRTEAFF. The whole variable domain, filled in from reference TRBV9 and TRBJ1-1, reads DSGVTQTPKHLITATGQRVTLRCSPRSGDLSVYWYQQSLDQGLQFLIQYYNGEERAKGNILERFSAQQFPDLHSELNLSSLELGDSALYFCASSVNRGRTEAFFGQGTRLTVV.

This sequence joins TRBV19 and TRBJ2-3; D may correspond to TRBD1 or TRBD2 (5 bases each). V was shortened by 5 bases and J by 4 bases, with 10 bases between the two germline ends. The germline V gene has CDR1 LNHDA and CDR2 SQIVND (reference sequence). This CDR3 spans 13 amino acids. CDR3 nucleotide sequence: TGTGCCAGTAGTTTCGGGGACCCAGATACGCAGTATTTT. The encoded protein is CASSFGDPDTQYF.

The CDR3 DNA follows: TGTGCCAGCAGTGTTGGGACTAGCGGTTACAATGAGCAGTTCTTC. It specifies CASSVGTSGYNEQFF. The chain has TRBV2 and TRBJ2-1, with 11 bases fitting TRBD2. The V segment lost 4 bases and the J segment 4 bases; nucleotides outside the gene matches: 3. In germline, CDR1 is SNHLY, CDR2 FYNNEI. This CDR3 comprises 15 residues.

The chain combines TRBV11-3 with TRBJ2-5; weak D call: TRBD1 (5 bases). Trimming removed 5 bases at V and 2 bases at J, with 12 bases between. The CDR3 length is 14 residues. The V gene's germline CDR1 is SGHNT and CDR2 YENEEA. This CDR3 reads CASSGDRKQETQYF. CDR3 sequence (DNA): TGTGCCAGCAGCGGCGACAGAAAACAAGAGACCCAGTACTTC.

The chain has TRBV7-3 and TRBJ2-5, with 7 bases matching TRBD2. The germline V gene has CDR1 SGHTA and CDR2 FQGTGA. The CDR3 totals 14 residues. J was trimmed by 4 bases and V by 3 bases; bases with no gene match: 5. CDR3 in amino acids: CASSLPGEGETQYF. Written as DNA, the CDR3 is TGTGCCAGCAGCTTGCCGGGGGAGGGAGAGACCCAGTACTTC.

This clone was seen only a few times. V usage is TRBV28 and J usage is TRBJ2-3; maybe TRBD2 (5 bases). Per the germline V gene, CDR1 is MDHEN and CDR2 is SYDVKM. Trimming left V 7 bases short and J 6 bases short, with 17 bases between. The CDR3 totals 14 residues. The CDR3 protein is CASTPSGEFDTQYF. The CDR3 DNA sequence: TGTGCCAGCACCCCATCCGGGGAATTCGATACGCAGTATTTT.

This chain joins TRBV5-8 and TRBJ2-1, with 7 nucleotides matching TRBD2. Germline loops: CDR1 SGHTS, CDR2 YDEGEE. This CDR3 is 16 amino acids long. V lost 0 bases to trimming and J lost 0 bases; unmatched junction nucleotides: 3. The CDR3: CASSLAGGSSYNEQFF. CDR3 coding DNA: TGTGCCAGCAGCTTGGCCGGCGGGAGCTCCTACAATGAGCAGTTCTTC. Using reference TRBV5-8 and TRBJ2-1 for the parts outside the CDR3, the full variable domain is EAGVTQSPTHLIKTRGQQATLRCSPISGHTSVYWYQQALGLGLQFLLWYDEGEERNRGNFPPRFSGRQFPNYSSELNVNALELEDSALYLCASSLAGGSSYNEQFFGPGTRLTVL.

V gene TRBV14 combines with J gene TRBJ2-7; TRBD1 agrees at 9 bases. This CDR3 region has 14 residues. CDR1 is SGHDN and CDR2 is FVKESK in the germline V gene. V was pared by 3 bases and J by 2 bases, with 2 bases of the junction left unmatched. CDR3 region: CASSQGTGTYEQYF. The CDR3 coding sequence is TGTGCCAGCAGCCAGGGGACAGGGACCTACGAGCAGTACTTC.

The chain combines TRBV5-3 with TRBJ2-5, with 7 bases identical to TRBD2. TRBV5-3 is known as an ORF, though its function is uncertain. The CDR3 runs 15 residues. V trimming: 2 bases; J trimming: 5 bases; junction bases outside the gene matches: 9. The chain's CDR3 is CARSLMTSIGETQYF. In nucleotides, the CDR3 is TGTGCCAGAAGCTTAATGACTAGCATAGGTGAGACCCAGTACTTC.

V is TRBV28 and J is TRBJ2-3; weak D call: TRBD1 (5 bases). This CDR3 contains 14 residues. Trimming took 3 bases from V and 1 from J, leaving 8 bases between them. The germline V gene encodes CDR1 MDHEN and CDR2 SYDVKM. The CDR3: CASSFLGGTDTQYF. The CDR3 DNA is TGTGCCAGCAGTTTCTTAGGGGGCACAGATACGCAGTATTTT.

The chain couples TRBV7-6 to TRBJ2-7, with 9 bases aligning to TRBD2. V trimming: 5 bases; J trimming: 2 bases; junction bases outside the gene matches: 13. This CDR3 contains 17 residues. Germline lookup yields CDR1 SGHVS and CDR2 FNYEAQ. CDR3 in amino acids: CASSLATGGRGAYEQYF. Written as DNA, the CDR3 is TGTGCCAGCAGCCTGGCGACGGGCGGGAGGGGGGCCTACGAGCAGTACTTC.

This rearrangement joins TRBV9 to TRBJ2-7; the match to TRBD1 covers 11 bases. V dropped 0 bases and J dropped 2; count of bases not matched to a gene: 1. The CDR3 is made up of 15 amino acids. Germline V CDR1 and CDR2: SGDLS, YYNGEE. CDR3 region: CASSVAGQGAYEQYF. DNA for the CDR3: TGTGCCAGCAGCGTAGCGGGACAGGGGGCCTACGAGCAGTACTTC. Combining the CDR3 with reference TRBV9 and TRBJ2-7 gives the whole variable domain DSGVTQTPKHLITATGQRVTLRCSPRSGDLSVYWYQQSLDQGLQFLIQYYNGEERAKGNILERFSAQQFPDLHSELNLSSLELGDSALYFCASSVAGQGAYEQYFGPGTRLTVT.

The rearrangement links TRBV7-9 to TRBJ1-6; D may be TRBD1 (5 bases). This CDR3 is built from 12 residues. Trimming cost V 3 bases and J 10 bases, with 7 bases left between them. Germline V gene lookup returns CDR1 SEHNR and CDR2 FQNEAQ (reference sequence). The CDR3 here is CASSFGGSPLHF. CDR3 sequence (DNA): TGTGCCAGCAGCTTCGGGGGATCACCCCTCCACTTT.

V is TRBV4-1 and J is TRBJ2-7; possibly TRBD2 for D (5 bases). Trimming cost V 1 base and J 4 bases, with 11 bases left between them. Germline CDR1 MGHRA, CDR2 YSYEKL. This CDR3 spans 14 amino acids. In DNA, the CDR3 is TGCGCCAGCAGCCAAGGGCGGACTGGATACGAGCAGTACTTC. This gives the protein CASSQGRTGYEQYF.